This TCR beta chain was sequenced during a study of T cells after yellow fever vaccination. Findings of the study overall: Highly abundant clonotypes carried over from the bulk population could end up in FACS-sorted repertoires as contaminants. Detected again after the booster were most primary-vaccination clones, at 95% to 96% CD4 and approximately 85% CD8.

The CDR3 is 12 residues long. Per germline, CDR1 SGHRS and CDR2 YFSETQ. Trimming pared 3 bases from V and 10 bases from J, leaving 12 bases between. TCRdb used MiXCR to reprocess the 5' RACE reads, holding one entry per CDR3 protein. The table has 110,000 or so distinct CDR3 sequences, 7.2% seen once. This clonotype was counted ten times or more. Its antigen is still unknown. Sample: CD4+ T cells sorted from PBMCs, taken around 45 days after the first yellow fever vaccination. The genes are TRBV5-1 and TRBJ2-3; D possibly uses TRBD1 or TRBD2 (6 bases each). The sequence was obtained from a young man who received the YFV17D yellow fever vaccine. CDR3: CASSSGARAQYF. The CDR3 nucleotides are TGCGCCAGCAGCTCGGGGGCTCGGGCGCAGTATTTT.